This T cell receptor beta chain originates from a study of regulatory T cells in long-lasting Graves disease. The time point is: persistent/refractory GD, antithyroid drugs over 5 years with positive TRAb. PBMC-extracted RNA yielded the TCR library. The authors drew approximately 9 milliliters of peripheral blood into EDTA tubes. V lost 2 bases and J lost 0, with 16 bases in between. The germline V gene encodes CDR1 DFQATT and CDR2 SNEGSKA (reference sequence). CDR3 length: 16 residues. This clonotype has at least ten counts. Its antigen is undetermined. Overall study results and limits: Persistent Graves' patients possessed reduced TCR diversity relative to recently diagnosed ones. New patients shared 800 to 1,000 public clonotypes, and persistent patients shared more, with fewer than 3,500. Favoring TRBV28, TRBJ1-2 and TRBJ2-5 was a feature seen in persistent disease.

Building the TCR beta libraries relied on iRepertoire HTBI primers, and CDR3 regions underwent Arm-PCR. TCRdb used MiXCR to reprocess the multiplex PCR reads, holding one entry per CDR3 protein. The sample includes 350,000 to 450,000 distinct CDR3 sequences, approximately 22% seen only once; the top ten take roughly 13%. The source is a female donor with Graves disease. V is TRBV20-1 and J is TRBJ1-2; weak D call: TRBD1 (6 bases). This sample comprised peripheral blood mononuclear cells (PBMCs), obtained when the disease was refractory, from a patient treated with antithyroid drugs. The CDR3 DNA follows: TGCAGTGCTAGATCCATGGCAGGGACAACTAACTATGGCTACACCTTC. Protein sequence: CSARSMAGTTNYGYTF.